This T cell receptor (beta chain) was retrieved from a study of vaccination effects on CD4 cells after COVID-19. Study conclusions and caveats: Marked clonal contraction of infection- and vaccine-induced clones was seen late after vaccination. In people who had recovered, most post-vaccine spike-reactive clones were new vaccine-induced clones. Small numbers of convalescent patients limited the study. It also lacked early post-infection timepoints.

Per germline, CDR1 SGHRS and CDR2 YFSETQ. CDR3 size: 14 residues. The V and J ends lost 0 bases and 2 bases, in that order; junction bases with no gene match: 2. The data were produced by immunoSEQ multiplex PCR, yet TCRdb's version contains in-frame clones alone and is incomplete. Of roughly 17,000 clones detected, around 70% appear once; the ten largest clones hold 20%. The sample holds one count of this clone. Its antigen is unidentified. Before sequencing took place, the ViraFEST assay used viral peptide pools to expand antigen-specific CD4+ T cells. Subsequent to roughly 9 days of culture, CD4+ T cells were isolated. This person caught SARS-CoV-2 sometime from March to December 2020, and PCR testing confirmed the infection. Two doses of either BNT162b2 or mRNA-1273 were given to each participant.

The source was CD4+ T cells from PBMCs cultured with SARS-CoV-2 spike peptides, collected after COVID-19 vaccination. J is TRBJ2-7 and V is TRBV5-1, with 7 positions matching TRBD1. The TCR was taken from a human donor who had a prior SARS-CoV-2 infection. CDR3 loop: CASSLAGTAYEQYF. Here the CDR3 DNA reads TGCGCCAGCAGCTTGGCTGGGACAGCCTACGAGCAGTACTTC.